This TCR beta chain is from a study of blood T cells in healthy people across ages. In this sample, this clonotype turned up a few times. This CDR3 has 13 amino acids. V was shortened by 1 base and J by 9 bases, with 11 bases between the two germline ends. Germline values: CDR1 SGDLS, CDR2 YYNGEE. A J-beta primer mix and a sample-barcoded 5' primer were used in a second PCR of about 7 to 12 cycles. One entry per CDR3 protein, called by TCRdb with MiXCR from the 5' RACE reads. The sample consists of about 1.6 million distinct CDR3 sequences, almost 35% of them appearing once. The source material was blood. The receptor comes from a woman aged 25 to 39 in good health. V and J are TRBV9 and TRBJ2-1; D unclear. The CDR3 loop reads CASSVLGRSEQFF. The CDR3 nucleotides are TGTGCCAGCAGCGTATTGGGCCGGAGTGAGCAGTTCTTC.